The clone carrying this TCR delta chain was seen a few times. Since a far larger clone is one base different, this is likely a read error. TCRdb re-called the reads through CATT. The sample gives about 4,900 delta-chain clones, 3.5% to 4% of which show up once; 7.8% is in the top ten. This entry belongs to a study of gamma-delta chains in newborns, infants, children. Study-wide context: Microbial exposure reportedly drives polyclonal innate γδ T cell expansion after birth.

CDR3 length equals 15 residues. V was pared by 3 bases and J by 5 bases, with 15 bases between. Germline V lookup: CDR1 GEAIGNYY, CDR2 EKD. The sequenced sample consisted of blood. The receptor was isolated from a child who was a newborn, infant or young child, either healthy, febrile or measles-vaccinated (not recorded which). The rearrangement links TRDV2 to TRDJ2; D is possibly TRDD3 (5 bases). The CDR3 reads CACDGRGGTTAQLFF. CDR3 coding DNA: TGTGCCTGTGACGGGAGGGGGGGCACAACAGCACAACTCTTCTTT.